Sequencing of this T cell receptor beta chain was carried out in a study of blood T cell repertoires in COVID-19. Study as a whole: Material from acute and convalescent COVID-19 was sourced from the United States, Italy and Spain. PBMCs, B-cell-depleted T cells, or T cells were the source of the cDNA or gDNA that made up the material.

Everyone who took part was about 18 to 90 years old, and they came from some 23 US areas. Donors were grouped by their self-reported clinical history. Libraries were prepared by immunoSEQ multiplex PCR; TCRdb keeps only in-frame clonotypes and omits some of them. The table shows roughly 360,000 clones, with under 85% occurring only once. Looked up from germline, CDR1 is LGHNA and CDR2 is YNFKEQ. V was clipped by 0 bases and J by 3 bases, with 12 bases between them. The length of the CDR3 is 15 residues. The receptor was derived from a woman in her 50s who had recovered from COVID-19. Sample: PBMCs or T cells enriched from blood (not recorded which). The chain combines TRBV4-2 with TRBJ2-7; the D gene is possibly TRBD1 (6 bases). The DNA for the CDR3 is TGTGCCAGCAGCCAAGAGGGTGCAGGGGTCTACGAGCAGTACTTC. This sequence encodes CASSQEGAGVYEQYF.